These T cell receptor beta chains were read from a single sample in a study of T cells in Graves' hyperthyroidism and ophthalmopathy. TCRdb redid the calling of the multiplex PCR reads with MiXCR, one entry per CDR3 protein. Of a few hundred thousand distinct CDR3 sequences listed, roughly 14% are singletons. Sequenced input: blood. Source of these receptors: a woman aged 40 to 50 with Graves' hyperthyroidism that later progressed to Graves' ophthalmopathy. Both conserved end residues are part of each CDR3. A D gene is named only where the DNA matches it firmly. Some rows mark clone size as missing; the rest say once, few, many or name a class of expanded clone.

TRBV20-1	many	TRBJ2-6	TRBD2	TGCAGTGCTTGGAGTAGCGGGAGGGTTAGTTGGGCCAACGTCCTGACTTTC	CSAWSSGRVSWANVLTF
TRBV7-9	many	TRBJ2-1	-	TGTGCCAGCAGCTACCGGGACGTCCACTACAATGAGCAGTTCTTC	CASSYRDVHYNEQFF
TRBV7-9	many	TRBJ1-1	TRBD1	TGTGCCAGCAGTTCGATCATAGGGACAGGGGTAACTGAAGCTTTCTTT	CASSSIIGTGVTEAFF
TRBV19	many	TRBJ2-1	-	TGTGCCAGTAGTACTAAAAACAATGAGCAGTTCTTC	CASSTKNNEQFF
TRBV11-2	many	TRBJ2-7	-	TGTGCCAGCAGCCACGAGAGCCAGGGAATGTACGAGCAGTACTTC	CASSHESQGMYEQYF
TRBV16	-	TRBJ1-5	TRBD1	TGTGCCAGCAGCCACCTCTCGGACAGGGAGGGTCAGCCCCAGCATTTT	CASSHLSDREGQPQHF
TRBV12-3/TRBV12-4	many	TRBJ1-1	-	TGTGCCAGCAGCTTTCGGCAGCAGAACACTGAAGCTTTCTTT	CASSFRQQNTEAFF
TRBV27	-	TRBJ2-7	TRBD2	TGTGCCAGCAGTTCCTCACGACGGGGGGACGAGCAGTACTTC	CASSSSRRGDEQYF
TRBV15	many	TRBJ2-7	-	TGTGCCACCAGCAGAGCTCTATCTTCAGAGCAGTACTTC	CATSRALSSEQYF
TRBV20-1	many	TRBJ1-5	-	TGCAGTGCTAGCAAGCTAGGTAGCAATCAGCCCCAGCATTTT	CSASKLGSNQPQHF
TRBV18	-	TRBJ2-5	-	TGTGCCAGCTCAGTTGGACTCTCAAAAGAGACCCAGTACTTC	CASSVGLSKETQYF
TRBV11-2	many	TRBJ2-3	-	TGTGCCAGCAGCTTATTGAGGGGGACACAAGATACGCAGTATTTT	CASSLLRGTQDTQYF
TRBV20-1	many	TRBJ2-3	TRBD2	TGCAGTGCTAGAGATCCTAGCGGACACCCGTCCTTCAATACGCAGTATTTT	CSARDPSGHPSFNTQYF
TRBV4-1	-	TRBJ2-7	TRBD2	TGCGCCAGCAGTCCTGTAGCGGGAGGGCCCTACGAGCAGTACTTC	CASSPVAGGPYEQYF
TRBV20-1	many	TRBJ1-1	-	TGCAGTGCTAGGTGGACCGAGGCGAGGAAAGATGAAGCTTTCTTT	CSARWTEARKDEAFF
TRBV28	many	TRBJ2-7	-	TGTGCCAGCGAATCAGGGAATTCCTACGAGCAGTACTTC	CASESGNSYEQYF
TRBV5-1	many	TRBJ2-1	-	TGCGCCAGCGTGCCCGAGGACTCGGATGGGAATGAGCAGTTCTTC	CASVPEDSDGNEQFF
TRBV6-1	-	TRBJ1-2	-	TGTGCCAGCAGTGGAATGGGGGCTTCGGGTTTTGGCTACACCTTC	CASSGMGASGFGYTF
TRBV2	many	TRBJ2-7	-	TGTGCCAGCAGTGTAAAGAACGAGCAGTACTTC	CASSVKNEQYF
TRBV7-9	many	TRBJ2-7	-	TGTGCCAGCAGTACCGGACTTAGCTACGAGCAGTACTTC	CASSTGLSYEQYF
TRBV27	many	TRBJ2-1	TRBD2	TGTGCCAGCAGTTTATCGCGGGCTAGCGGGAGGTATGAGCAGTTCTTC	CASSLSRASGRYEQFF
TRBV6-1	-	TRBJ1-1	-	TGTGCCAGCAGCTCCCTTGGGGGGTGGAAAGCTTTCTTT	CASSSLGGWKAFF
TRBV2	-	TRBJ2-1	TRBD2	TGTGCCAGCAGCGGGACTAGCGGGACCGACAGTGAGTTCTTC	CASSGTSGTDSEFF
TRBV28	once	TRBJ1-2	-	TGTGCCAGCAGTTTATTCCACAGGGCTGACTATGGCTACACCTTC	CASSLFHRADYGYTF